The entry below gives a single T cell receptor beta chain sequence along with its context. Method: immunoSEQ multiplex PCR; TCRdb's copy keeps in-frame clones and lacks some. Among under 200,000 clones listed, around 83% were seen once. The source of the sample is a study of blood T cell repertoires in COVID-19. The overall study: COVID-19 samples, acute and convalescent, were from the United States, Italy and Spain.

This CDR3 spans 13 amino acids. Germline lookup yields CDR1 LNHDA and CDR2 SQIVND (reference sequence). V was pared by 7 bases and J by 0 bases, with 10 bases between. V and J are TRBV19 and TRBJ2-7; D may be TRBD1 (5 bases). This clonotype was obtained from a human donor in a cohort sampled during active COVID-19. The sequenced material came from peripheral blood. CDR3 bases: TGTGCCAGTAAACAGGCTAACTCCTACGAGCAGTACTTC. Translation gives CASKQANSYEQYF.